This TCR beta chain derives from a study of PD-1 blockade in classical Hodgkin lymphoma. Overall study results and limits: For complete responders, baseline diversity was comparable to that of newly diagnosed patients. Newly diagnosed patients reportedly had lower baseline TCR diversity than healthy donors. By cycle point C4D1, TCR diversity had risen significantly in CD4+ cells (but not CD8+ cells). The causes of the repertoire differences, possibly disease activity or prior therapy, remain undefined.

With regard to this clone: What it recognizes is unknown.

Clones were read by immunoSEQ multiplex PCR, and TCRdb kept only the in-frame ones, dropping some. The sample has approximately 34,000 clones, approximately 85% seen once; the top ten hold 30% to 35%. All patients experienced relapse after autologous stem cell transplantation, and brentuximab vedotin exposure was variable. The clonotype comes from a human donor with classical Hodgkin lymphoma. Here the sequenced sample was peripheral blood mononuclear cells (PBMCs), taken at baseline.

In DNA, the CDR3 is TGTGCTAGTGGTTTAGATCTGCCCGGGACGTACTCCTCTGGGGCCAACGTCCTGACTTTC. Residues: CASGLDLPGTYSSGANVLTF. The genes are TRBV12-5 and TRBJ2-6; the D call may be TRBD1 or TRBD2 (5 bases each). Germline V gives CDR1 LGHNT, CDR2 FRNRAP. The CDR3 has 20 residues. V gave up 3 bases and J gave up 0 bases, with 21 bases separating them.